This T cell receptor beta chain originates from a study of blood T cells in healthy people across ages. General study points: The study found more naive CD4+ cells and higher diversity in long-lived than aged donors. For the donors, CMV status was unknown and possibly confounded expanded clonotype changes.

Germline assignment: CDR1 SQVTM and CDR2 ANQGSEA. The CDR3 is made up of 14 amino acids. Trimming removed 4 bases at V and 6 bases at J, with 18 bases between. As to this clonotype: Its cognate antigen is unknown.

For the second PCR, which ran for about 6 to 11 cycles, a sample-barcoded 5' primer and a J-beta primer mix were used. TCRdb itself ran the 5' RACE reads through MiXCR, one entry per CDR3 protein. The sample contains 1.4 million or so distinct CDR3 sequences, 42% of which appear only once. The J gene is TRBJ1-2, the V gene TRBV29-1; D is unclear. This TCR was sampled from a woman in her late teens or twenties in good health. The sequenced sample was blood. CDR3 in DNA: TGCAGCGTTGGGCTCCGTTTACAAAGGGATGGCTACACCTTC. It encodes CSVGLRLQRDGYTF.